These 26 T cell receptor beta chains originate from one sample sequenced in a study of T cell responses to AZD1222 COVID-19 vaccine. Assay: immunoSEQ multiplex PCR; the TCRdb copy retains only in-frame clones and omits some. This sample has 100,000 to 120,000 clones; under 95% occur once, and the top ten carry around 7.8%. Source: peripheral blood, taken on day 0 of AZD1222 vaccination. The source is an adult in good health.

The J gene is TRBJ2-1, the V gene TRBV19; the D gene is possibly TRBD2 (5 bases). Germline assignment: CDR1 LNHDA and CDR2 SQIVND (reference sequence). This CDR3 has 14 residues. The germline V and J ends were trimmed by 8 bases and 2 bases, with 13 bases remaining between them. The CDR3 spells CASGVGVTYNEQFF. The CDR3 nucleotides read TGTGCCAGTGGGGTCGGGGTTACCTACAATGAGCAGTTCTTC.

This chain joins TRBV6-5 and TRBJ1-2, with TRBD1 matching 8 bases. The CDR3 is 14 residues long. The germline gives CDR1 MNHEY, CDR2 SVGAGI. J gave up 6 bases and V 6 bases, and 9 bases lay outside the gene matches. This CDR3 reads CASSWTGTVDGYTF. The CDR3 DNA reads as TGTGCCAGCAGCTGGACAGGGACGGTCGATGGCTACACCTTC.

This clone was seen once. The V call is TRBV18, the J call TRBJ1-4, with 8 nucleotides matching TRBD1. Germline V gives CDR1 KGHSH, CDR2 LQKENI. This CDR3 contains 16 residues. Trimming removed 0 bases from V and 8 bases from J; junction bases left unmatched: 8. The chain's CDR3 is CASSPPIGTGSEKLFF. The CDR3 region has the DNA TGTGCCAGCTCACCACCGATCGGGACAGGAAGCGAAAAACTGTTTTTT.

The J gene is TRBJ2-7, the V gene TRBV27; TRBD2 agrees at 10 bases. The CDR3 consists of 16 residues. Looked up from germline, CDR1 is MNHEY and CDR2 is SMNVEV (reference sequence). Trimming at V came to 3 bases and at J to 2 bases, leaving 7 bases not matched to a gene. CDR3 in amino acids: CASSFHGLADPYEQYF. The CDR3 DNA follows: TGTGCCAGCAGTTTCCACGGACTAGCGGATCCCTACGAGCAGTACTTC.

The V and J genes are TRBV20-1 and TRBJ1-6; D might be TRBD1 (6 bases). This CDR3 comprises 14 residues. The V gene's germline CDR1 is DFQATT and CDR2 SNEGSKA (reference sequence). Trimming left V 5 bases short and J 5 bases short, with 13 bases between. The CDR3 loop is CSAGAGADNSPLHF. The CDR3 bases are TGCAGTGCTGGTGCAGGGGCGGATAATTCACCCCTCCACTTT.

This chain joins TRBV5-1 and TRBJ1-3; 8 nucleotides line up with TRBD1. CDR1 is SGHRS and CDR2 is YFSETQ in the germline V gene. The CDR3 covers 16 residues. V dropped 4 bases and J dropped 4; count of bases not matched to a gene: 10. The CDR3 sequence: CASSQSGRGQGNTIYF. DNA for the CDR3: TGCGCCAGCAGCCAAAGCGGCAGGGGGCAGGGAAACACCATATATTTT.

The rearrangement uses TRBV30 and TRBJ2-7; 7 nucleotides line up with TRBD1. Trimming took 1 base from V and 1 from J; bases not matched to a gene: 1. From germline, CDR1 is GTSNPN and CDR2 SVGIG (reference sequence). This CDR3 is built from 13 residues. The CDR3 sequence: CAWSGGQSYEQYF. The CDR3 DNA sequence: TGTGCCTGGAGTGGGGGACAGTCCTACGAGCAGTACTTC. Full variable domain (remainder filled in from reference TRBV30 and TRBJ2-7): SQTIHQWPATLVQPVGSPLSLECTVEGTSNPNLYWYRQAAGRGLQLLFYSVGIGQISSEVPQNLSASRPQDRQFILSSKKLLLSDSGFYLCAWSGGQSYEQYFGPGTRLTVT.

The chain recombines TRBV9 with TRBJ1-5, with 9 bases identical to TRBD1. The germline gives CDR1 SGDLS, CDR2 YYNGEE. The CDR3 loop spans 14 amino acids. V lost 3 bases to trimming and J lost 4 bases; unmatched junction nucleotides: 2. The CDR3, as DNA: TGTGCCAGCAGCGAGGGACAGGGTAATCAGCCCCAGCATTTT. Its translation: CASSEGQGNQPQHF.

For the CDR3, the DNA is TGTGCCAGCAGTTACTCGACCGGGGGCGGTGAAAAACTGTTTTTT. It translates to CASSYSTGGGEKLFF. The genes are TRBV6-5 and TRBJ1-4, with D perhaps matching TRBD1 (6 bases). The CDR3 totals 15 residues. Looked up from germline, CDR1 is MNHEY and CDR2 is SVGAGI. V gave up 0 bases and J gave up 7 bases, with 12 bases separating them.

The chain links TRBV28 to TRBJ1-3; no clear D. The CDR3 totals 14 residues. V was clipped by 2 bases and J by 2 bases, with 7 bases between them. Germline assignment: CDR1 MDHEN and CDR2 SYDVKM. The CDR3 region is CASSLGQTGNTIYF. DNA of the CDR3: TGTGCCAGCAGTTTAGGGCAGACTGGAAACACCATATATTTT.

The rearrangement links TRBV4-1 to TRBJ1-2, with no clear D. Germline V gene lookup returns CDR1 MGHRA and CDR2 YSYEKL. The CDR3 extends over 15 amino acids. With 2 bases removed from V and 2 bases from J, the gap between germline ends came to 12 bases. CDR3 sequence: CASSQTFRENYGYTF. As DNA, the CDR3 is TGCGCCAGCAGCCAAACCTTTCGGGAAAACTATGGCTACACCTTC.

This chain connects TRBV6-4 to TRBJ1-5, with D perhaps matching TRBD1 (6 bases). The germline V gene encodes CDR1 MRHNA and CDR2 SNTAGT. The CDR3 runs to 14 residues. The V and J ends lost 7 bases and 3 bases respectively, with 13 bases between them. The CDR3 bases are TGTGCCAGCACTACCGGGACAACCAATCAGCCCCAGCATTTT. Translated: CASTTGTTNQPQHF.

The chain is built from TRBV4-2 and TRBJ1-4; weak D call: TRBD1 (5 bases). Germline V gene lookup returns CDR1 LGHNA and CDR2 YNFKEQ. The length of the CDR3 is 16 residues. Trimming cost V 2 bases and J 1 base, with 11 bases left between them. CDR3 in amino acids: CASSQTPGGTNEKLFF. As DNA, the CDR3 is TGTGCCAGCAGCCAAACCCCTGGGGGAACTAATGAAAAACTGTTTTTT.

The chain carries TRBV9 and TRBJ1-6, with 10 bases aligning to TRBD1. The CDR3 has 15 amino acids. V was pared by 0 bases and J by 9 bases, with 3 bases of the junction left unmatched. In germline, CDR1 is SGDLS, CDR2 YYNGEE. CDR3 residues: CASSVGGQGSSPLHF. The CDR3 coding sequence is TGTGCCAGCAGCGTAGGGGGACAGGGGAGTTCACCCCTCCACTTT.

The CDR3 DNA reads as TGTGCCAGCAGCTTAGTGGCTAGCGGGGGCCAAGAGACCCAGTACTTC. Translating gives CASSLVASGGQETQYF. The gene calls are TRBV7-9 and TRBJ2-5, with TRBD2 matching 10 bases. The V and J ends lost 1 base and 1 base, in that order; junction bases with no gene match: 3. CDR1 is SEHNR and CDR2 is FQNEAQ in the germline V gene (reference sequence). This CDR3 comprises 16 residues.

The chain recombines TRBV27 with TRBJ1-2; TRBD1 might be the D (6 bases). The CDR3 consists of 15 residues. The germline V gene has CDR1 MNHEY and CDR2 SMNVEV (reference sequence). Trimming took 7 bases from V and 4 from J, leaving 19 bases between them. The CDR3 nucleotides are TGTGCCAGCAAACTCCGGGACATAGCTTCCTATGGCTACACCTTC. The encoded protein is CASKLRDIASYGYTF.

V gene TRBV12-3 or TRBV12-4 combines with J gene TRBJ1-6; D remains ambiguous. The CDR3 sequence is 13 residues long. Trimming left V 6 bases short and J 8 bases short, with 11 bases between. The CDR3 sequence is CASRDGQHSPLHF. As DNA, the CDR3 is TGTGCCAGCAGGGACGGTCAGCATTCACCCCTCCACTTT.

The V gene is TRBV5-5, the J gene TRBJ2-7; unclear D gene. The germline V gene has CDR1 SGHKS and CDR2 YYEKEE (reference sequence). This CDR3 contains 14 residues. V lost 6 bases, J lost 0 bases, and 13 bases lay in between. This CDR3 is CASTTLRSSYEQYF. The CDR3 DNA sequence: TGTGCCAGCACTACGCTCAGGAGCTCCTACGAGCAGTACTTC.

The CDR3 DNA reads TGTGCCAGCAGCGTAGCTACTAGCGGGGGAATAAGCACAGATACGCAGTATTTT. As protein: CASSVATSGGISTDTQYF. V is TRBV9 and J is TRBJ2-3; 11 positions agree with TRBD2. Germline loops: CDR1 SGDLS, CDR2 YYNGEE. The CDR3 consists of 18 residues. The J segment lost 0 bases and the V segment lost 0 bases, leaving 6 bases of the junction unmatched.

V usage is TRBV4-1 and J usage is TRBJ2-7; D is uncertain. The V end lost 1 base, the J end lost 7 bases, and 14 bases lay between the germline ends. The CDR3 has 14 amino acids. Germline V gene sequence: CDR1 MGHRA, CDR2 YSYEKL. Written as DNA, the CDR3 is TGCGCCAGCAGCCAAGCTCTAAATCGTCGTGAGCAGTACTTC. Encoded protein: CASSQALNRREQYF.

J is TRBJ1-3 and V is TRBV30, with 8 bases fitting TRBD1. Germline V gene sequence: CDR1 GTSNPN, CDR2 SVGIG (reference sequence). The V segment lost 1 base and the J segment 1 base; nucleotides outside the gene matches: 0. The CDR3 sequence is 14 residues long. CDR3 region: CAWSGTGSGNTIYF. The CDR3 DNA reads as TGTGCCTGGAGTGGGACAGGGTCTGGAAACACCATATATTTT.

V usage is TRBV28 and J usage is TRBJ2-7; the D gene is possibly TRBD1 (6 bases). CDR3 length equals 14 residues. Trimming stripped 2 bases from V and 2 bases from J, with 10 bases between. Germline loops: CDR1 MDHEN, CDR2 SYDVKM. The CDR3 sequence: CASSLVGHTYEQYF. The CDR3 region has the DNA TGTGCCAGCAGTTTAGTGGGACATACCTACGAGCAGTACTTC.

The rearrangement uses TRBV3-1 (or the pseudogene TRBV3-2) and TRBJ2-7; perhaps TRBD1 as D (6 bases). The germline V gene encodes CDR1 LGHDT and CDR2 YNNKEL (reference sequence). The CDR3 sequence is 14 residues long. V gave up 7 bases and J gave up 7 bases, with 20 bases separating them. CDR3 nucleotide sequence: TGTGCCAGCACCCCCTCGCAGGGGACGAGGGAGCAGTACTTC. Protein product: CASTPSQGTREQYF.

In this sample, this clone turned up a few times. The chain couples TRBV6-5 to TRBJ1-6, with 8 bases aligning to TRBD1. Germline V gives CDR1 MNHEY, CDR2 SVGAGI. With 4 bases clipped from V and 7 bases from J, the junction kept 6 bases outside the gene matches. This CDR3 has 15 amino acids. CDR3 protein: CASSFSDRVNSPLHF. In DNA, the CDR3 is TGTGCCAGCAGTTTCTCGGACAGGGTGAATTCACCCCTCCACTTT.

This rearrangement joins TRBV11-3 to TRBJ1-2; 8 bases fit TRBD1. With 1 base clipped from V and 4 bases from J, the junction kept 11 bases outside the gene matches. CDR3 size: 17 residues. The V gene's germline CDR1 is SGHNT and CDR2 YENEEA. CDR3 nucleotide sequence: TGTGCCAGCAGCTTAGGACAGGGGCGCCATATCGGCTATGGCTACACCTTC. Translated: CASSLGQGRHIGYGYTF.

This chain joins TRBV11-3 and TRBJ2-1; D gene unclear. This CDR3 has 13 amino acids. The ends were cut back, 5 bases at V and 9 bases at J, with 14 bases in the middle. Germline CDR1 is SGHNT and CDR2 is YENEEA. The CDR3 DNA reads TGTGCCAGCAGCCTAGGCACCCGGACTGAGCAGTTCTTC. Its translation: CASSLGTRTEQFF. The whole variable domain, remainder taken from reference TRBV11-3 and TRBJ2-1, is EAGVVQSPRYKIIEKKQPVAFWCNPISGHNTLYWYLQNLGQGPELLIRYENEEAVDDSQLPKDRFSAERLKGVDSTLKIQPAELGDSAVYLCASSLGTRTEQFFGPGTRLTVL.